A selection of T cell receptor beta chains follows, all from one sample in a study of CD8 T cells in ankylosing spondylitis. One entry per CDR3 protein results from TCRdb running MiXCR on the 5' RACE reads. The sample carries about 210,000 distinct CDR3 sequences, 6% to 8.5% recorded once. Material for sequencing was blood, either unsorted or a sorted T cell fraction (not recorded which). The receptors stem from a male donor with ankylosing spondylitis. CDR3s include the opening cysteine and the closing phenylalanine or tryptophan. The D gene is left open where the match is weak. Size tells how often a clone was seen (once, few, many) or the class of an expanded clone, and some rows leave it out.

size	V	J	D	CDR3	DNA
few	TRBV7-6	TRBJ1-1	-	CASSLLFSASTEAFF	TGTGCCAGCAGCTTATTGTTCTCGGCTTCCACTGAAGCTTTCTTT
-	TRBV19	TRBJ2-3	-	CASSIWVADTQYF	TGTGCCAGTAGTATATGGGTCGCAGATACGCAGTATTTT
many	TRBV27	TRBJ2-5	TRBD2	CASSPKTSGVSETQYF	TGTGCCAGCAGTCCCAAGACTAGCGGGGTTAGCGAGACCCAGTACTTC
many	TRBV4-3	TRBJ2-1	-	CASSQDRGSGVYNEQFF	TGCGCCAGCAGCCAAGATCGAGGCAGCGGAGTTTACAATGAGCAGTTCTTC
many	TRBV9	TRBJ2-5	TRBD1	CASSDGTGTPRKTQYF	TGTGCCAGCAGCGACGGGACAGGGACTCCTCGGAAGACCCAGTACTTC
many	TRBV20-1	TRBJ1-2	-	CSARDRDLLGYTF	TGCAGTGCTAGAGATCGGGATTTGCTTGGCTACACCTTC
-	TRBV6-1	TRBJ2-7	TRBD2	CASSESLAGGYEQYF	TGTGCCAGCAGTGAAAGTCTAGCGGGCGGGTACGAGCAGTACTTC
-	TRBV7-2	TRBJ2-7	TRBD2	CASSLAPGGRDEQYF	TGTGCCAGCAGCTTAGCCCCGGGGGGGAGGGACGAGCAGTACTTC
-	TRBV6-1	TRBJ2-3	-	CASSGGSGPDTQYF	TGTGCCAGCAGCGGCGGGTCTGGGCCAGATACGCAGTATTTT
many	TRBV7-6	TRBJ2-7	-	CASRGNGEQYF	TGTGCCAGCAGGGGGAATGGCGAGCAGTACTTC
many	TRBV28	TRBJ2-1	TRBD2	CASNLRRLAGDEQFF	TGTGCCAGCAACCTTCGCCGGCTAGCGGGAGATGAGCAGTTCTTC
many	TRBV6-2/TRBV6-3	TRBJ2-6	-	CASSPPSGANVLTF	TGTGCCAGCAGTCCCCCCAGTGGGGCCAACGTCCTGACTTTC
few	TRBV5-6	TRBJ2-7	-	CASSLGRSEQYF	TGTGCCAGCAGCTTGGGGCGGTCCGAGCAGTACTTC
many	TRBV7-8	TRBJ2-1	-	CASSLAGGGISSGNEQFF	TGTGCCAGCAGCTTAGCAGGGGGGGGGATAAGTTCTGGCAATGAGCAGTTCTTC
-	TRBV5-6	TRBJ2-7	-	CASSLGLTCEQYF	TGTGCCAGCAGCCTGGGGCTTACCTGCGAGCAGTACTTC
many	TRBV6-1	TRBJ1-5	-	CASSEARSSNQPQHF	TGTGCCAGCAGTGAGGCGCGAAGTAGCAATCAGCCCCAGCATTTT
-	TRBV14	TRBJ2-7	-	CASSQGQGVLYEQYF	TGTGCCAGCAGCCAAGGTCAGGGCGTTCTCTACGAGCAGTACTTC
many	TRBV27	TRBJ1-1	TRBD1	CASSKTGGNTEAFF	TGTGCCAGCAGTAAGACAGGGGGAAACACTGAAGCTTTCTTT
-	TRBV5-1	TRBJ2-5	-	CASSLEGGFGETQYF	TGCGCCAGCAGCTTGGAGGGGGGATTCGGAGAGACCCAGTACTTC
-	TRBV12-3/TRBV12-4	TRBJ1-1	-	CASRDGTNTEAFF	TGTGCCAGCAGGGACGGGACGAACACTGAAGCTTTCTTT
-	TRBV20-1	TRBJ1-1	TRBD1	CSARDFQGVMNTEAFF	TGCAGTGCTAGAGATTTTCAGGGGGTTATGAACACTGAAGCTTTCTTT
-	TRBV12-3/TRBV12-4	TRBJ2-7	-	CASSLASSLREQYF	TGTGCCAGCAGTTTAGCGTCTAGCCTACGGGAGCAGTACTTC
many	TRBV6-5	TRBJ2-7	TRBD2	CASSFPVSSGGYEQYF	TGTGCCAGCAGTTTTCCAGTCAGCTCGGGGGGCTACGAGCAGTACTTC
few	TRBV5-6	TRBJ2-1	-	CASSFLPGEQFF	TGTGCCAGCAGCTTTCTTCCGGGTGAGCAGTTCTTC
many	TRBV18	TRBJ2-7	TRBD1	CASKTGIDEQYF	TGTGCCAGCAAGACAGGGATTGACGAGCAGTACTTC
few	TRBV3-1	TRBJ2-7	TRBD2	CASSQDPSGVREQYF	TGTGCCAGCAGCCAAGACCCTAGCGGAGTTCGCGAGCAGTACTTC
many	TRBV4-3	TRBJ2-7	-	CASSQVASYEQYF	TGCGCCAGCAGCCAAGTTGCCTCCTACGAGCAGTACTTC
many	TRBV20-1	TRBJ2-7	TRBD2	CSARARESYEQYF	TGCAGTGCTAGAGCGCGGGAGTCTTACGAGCAGTACTTC
few	TRBV4-3	TRBJ1-6	-	CASSQVEGYNSPLHF	TGCGCCAGCAGCCAAGTAGAGGGGTATAATTCACCCCTCCACTTT
-	TRBV5-8	TRBJ1-1	-	CASRLQLNTEAFF	TGTGCCAGCAGATTGCAGCTGAACACTGAAGCTTTCTTT
many	TRBV2	TRBJ2-7	TRBD1	CASRTGSSYEQYF	TGTGCCAGCAGGACAGGGTCCTCCTACGAGCAGTACTTC
many	TRBV5-1	TRBJ2-1	-	CASSQGRDEQFF	TGCGCCAGCAGCCAGGGACGCGATGAGCAGTTCTTC
few	TRBV7-2	TRBJ1-1	TRBD1	CASSYSGTGTSTEAFF	TGTGCCAGCAGCTACTCCGGGACAGGGACGAGCACTGAAGCTTTCTTT
many	TRBV10-3	TRBJ2-1	TRBD1	CAISSTGDNEQFF	TGTGCCATCAGCTCCACAGGGGACAATGAGCAGTTCTTC
-	TRBV15	TRBJ1-1	-	CATSHNRADDTEAFF	TGTGCCACCAGCCATAACAGGGCCGACGACACTGAAGCTTTCTTT
many	TRBV28	TRBJ2-1	TRBD1	CASRLWDRDYNEQFF	TGTGCCAGCCGGCTATGGGACAGGGACTACAATGAGCAGTTCTTC
few	TRBV9	TRBJ2-1	TRBD2	CASSAVAGANEQFF	TGTGCCAGCAGCGCGGTAGCGGGGGCCAATGAGCAGTTCTTC
many	TRBV15	TRBJ1-1	-	CATSSDPNRVGNTEAFF	TGTGCCACCAGCAGTGACCCCAACAGGGTGGGGAACACTGAAGCTTTCTTT
many	TRBV11-2	TRBJ2-1	-	CASSLNPNEQFF	TGTGCCAGCAGCCTCAACCCCAATGAGCAGTTCTTC
many	TRBV12-3/TRBV12-4	TRBJ1-5	-	CASSLTQEGGQPQHF	TGTGCCAGCAGTTTAACACAGGAGGGGGGACAGCCCCAGCATTTT
-	TRBV20-1	TRBJ2-7	-	CSVPTSKYEQYF	TGCAGTGTTCCGACTAGTAAATACGAGCAGTACTTC
-	TRBV3-1	TRBJ2-1	-	CASTKVETETNEQFF	TGTGCCAGCACCAAAGTAGAGACAGAAACAAATGAGCAGTTCTTC
many	TRBV24-1	TRBJ2-2	-	CATSDLRANTGELFF	TGTGCCACCAGTGATTTGCGGGCGAACACCGGGGAGCTGTTTTTT
-	TRBV18	TRBJ1-2	-	CASSPSSRVDGYTF	TGTGCCAGCTCACCGTCTTCCAGGGTTGATGGCTACACCTTC
many	TRBV6-1	TRBJ2-3	TRBD1	CASSLGDRGTDTQYF	TGTGCCAGCAGCCTCGGGGACAGGGGCACAGATACGCAGTATTTT
many	TRBV4-3	TRBJ1-2	TRBD1	CASSRLTDRNYGYTF	TGCGCCAGCAGCCGACTAACGGACAGGAACTATGGCTACACCTTC
many	TRBV4-1	TRBJ1-1	-	CASSQDPQALNTEAFF	TGCGCCAGCAGCCAAGATCCTCAGGCGCTGAACACTGAAGCTTTCTTT
many	TRBV12-3/TRBV12-4	TRBJ2-3	-	CASITGLPGSSQYF	TGTGCCAGCATCACAGGGCTACCGGGATCATCGCAGTATTTT
many	TRBV20-1	TRBJ2-7	-	CSAGPRGTDIDEQYF	TGCAGTGCCGGTCCGCGGGGGACAGATATCGACGAGCAGTACTTC
many	TRBV7-8	TRBJ2-3	TRBD2	CASSLVPREGSTDTQYF	TGTGCCAGCAGCTTAGTTCCGAGGGAGGGGAGCACAGATACGCAGTATTTT
few	TRBV5-6	TRBJ2-1	-	CASSLSPSNEQFF	TGTGCCAGCAGCTTGTCCCCTAGTAATGAGCAGTTCTTC
many	TRBV4-3	TRBJ2-7	-	CASSQGLSSYEQYF	TGCGCCAGCAGCCAGGGACTCTCTTCCTACGAGCAGTACTTC
many	TRBV11-2	TRBJ2-7	TRBD2	CASSSTPGLAGVRSYEQYF	TGTGCCAGCAGCTCCACCCCGGGACTAGCGGGAGTAAGATCCTACGAGCAGTACTTC
many	TRBV27	TRBJ2-7	-	CASSTRAPTPYEQYF	TGTGCCAGCAGTACCCGCGCACCGACCCCCTACGAGCAGTACTTC
many	TRBV28	TRBJ1-5	-	CASRTPEGRSNQPQHF	TGTGCCAGCAGAACCCCCGAGGGCAGGAGCAATCAGCCCCAGCATTTT
few	TRBV6-1	TRBJ1-1	-	CASSGVGNTEAFF	TGTGCCAGCAGTGGGGTGGGGAACACTGAAGCTTTCTTT
many	TRBV11-1	TRBJ2-3	TRBD1	CASSLAIMTGGSPDTQYF	TGTGCCAGCAGCTTAGCAATCATGACAGGGGGGAGTCCTGATACGCAGTATTTT
many	TRBV7-2	TRBJ2-2	-	CASSLTANTGELFF	TGTGCCAGCAGCTTAACAGCGAACACCGGGGAGCTGTTTTTT
-	TRBV7-9	TRBJ2-3	TRBD2	CASSARVAGDEYF	TGTGCCAGCAGCGCCCGGGTAGCGGGGGACGAGTATTTT
many	TRBV3-1	TRBJ2-7	-	CASSPGKGSFYEQYF	TGTGCCAGCAGCCCCGGGAAGGGGTCATTCTACGAGCAGTACTTC